This T cell receptor beta chain was profiled in a study of breast tumors, draining lymph nodes, adjacent tissues. Breast cancer patients provided tissue from their axillary draining lymph nodes. Ten or more counts support this clonotype. TCRdb re-analysed the multiplex PCR reads in MiXCR, keeping a single row per CDR3 protein. The data show around 250,000 distinct CDR3 sequences, less than 35% seen once. The CDR3 totals 18 residues. Germline V gene data show CDR1 as KGHDR and CDR2 as SFDVKD. Deletions cut 3 bases from V and 0 bases from J, with 14 bases between. The clonotype originates from a female donor with breast cancer. Some clones in this sample may be carry-over from other donors' samples. The sequencing input was axillary lymph node tissue. V is TRBV24-1 and J is TRBJ2-6; tentative D call: TRBD2 (7 bases). CDR3 protein: CATSDAGGGSSGANVLTF. In DNA, the CDR3 is TGTGCCACCAGTGATGCAGGCGGGGGCAGCTCTGGGGCCAACGTCCTGACTTTC.